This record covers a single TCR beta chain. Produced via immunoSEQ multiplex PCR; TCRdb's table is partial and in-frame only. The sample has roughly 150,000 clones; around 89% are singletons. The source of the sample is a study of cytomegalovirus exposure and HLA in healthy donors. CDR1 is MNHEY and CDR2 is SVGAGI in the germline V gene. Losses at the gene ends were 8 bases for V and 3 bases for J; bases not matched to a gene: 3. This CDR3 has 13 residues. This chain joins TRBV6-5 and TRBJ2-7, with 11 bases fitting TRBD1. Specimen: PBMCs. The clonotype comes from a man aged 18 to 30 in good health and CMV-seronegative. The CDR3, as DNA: TGTGCCAGCCGGGACAGGGGGATCTACGAGCAGTACTTC. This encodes CASRDRGIYEQYF.